These 28 T cell receptor beta chains were all obtained from the same sample, sequenced in a study of blood T cell repertoires in COVID-19. The table came from immunoSEQ multiplex PCR; TCRdb's copy has only in-frame clones and leaves some out. The repertoire consists of fewer than 300,000 clones, with 75% to 95% occurring once and the leading ten covering 1.1%. Specimen: PBMCs or T cells enriched from blood (not recorded which). Source of these receptors: a woman in her 30s who had recovered from COVID-19.

This chain connects TRBV28 to TRBJ1-5, with TRBD1 matching over 10 bases. CDR3 length: 19 amino acids. V shed 7 bases, J shed 0 bases, and the junction held 15 bases outside the gene matches. Germline V lookup: CDR1 MDHEN, CDR2 SYDVKM. The CDR3 coding sequence is TGTGCCAGCACATCCGGACAGGGGGTTAATTCCAATAGCAATCAGCCCCAGCATTTT. Translation: CASTSGQGVNSNSNQPQHF.

The chain joins TRBV28 to TRBJ1-2, with 8 positions matching TRBD1. Germline CDR1 reads MDHEN; CDR2 reads SYDVKM. The CDR3 has 18 residues. The junction had 19 bases not matched to a gene; V was cut back by 3 bases and J by 7 bases. The CDR3 bases are TGTGCCAGCAGTTTCGAGTATATAGAACTCAGGGGGCTTACTGGCTACACCTTC. Its translation is CASSFEYIELRGLTGYTF.

This chain joins TRBV28 and TRBJ1-4, with 8 bases matching TRBD1. This CDR3 is 15 amino acids long. J lost 3 bases, V lost 5 bases, and 5 bases had no gene match. Germline V gene lookup returns CDR1 MDHEN and CDR2 SYDVKM. As DNA, the CDR3 is TGTGCCAGCAGTGCAGGGGGCCAGGCTAATGAAAAACTGTTTTTT. As protein: CASSAGGQANEKLFF.

V and J are TRBV7-8 and TRBJ1-5; D is unresolved. V was cut by 5 bases and J by 4 bases, with 15 bases left in between. This CDR3 has 15 amino acids. Germline V gene sequence: CDR1 SGHVS, CDR2 FQNEAQ. The CDR3 nucleotides read TGTGCCAGCAGCCACCAAGACACTTCAAATCAGCCCCAGCATTTT. It translates to CASSHQDTSNQPQHF.

The rearrangement joins TRBV10-3 to TRBJ2-7; the D is unclear. CDR1 and CDR2 from the germline V gene are ENHRY and SYGVKD. Trimming left V 4 bases short and J 5 bases short, with 12 bases between. The CDR3 has 13 amino acids. The CDR3 spells CAISATSGDEQYF. The CDR3 DNA sequence: TGTGCCATCAGTGCCACCTCAGGTGACGAGCAGTACTTC.

The rearrangement links TRBV9 to TRBJ1-1, with a weak D call TRBD1 (5 bases). The germline gives CDR1 SGDLS, CDR2 YYNGEE. The CDR3 extends over 14 amino acids. Between the trimmed V and J ends, which lost 0 bases and 3 bases, there was a span of 9 bases. CDR3 amino acids: CASSVGQGYTEAFF. The DNA for the CDR3 is TGTGCCAGCAGCGTAGGGCAGGGCTACACTGAAGCTTTCTTT.

J is TRBJ2-2 and V is TRBV6-5, with TRBD1 as a possible D gene (5 bases). CDR1 MNHEY and CDR2 SVGAGI come from the germline V gene. Trimming removed 5 bases at V and 1 base at J, with 8 bases between. The CDR3 runs to 14 residues. CDR3 in amino acids: CASSPDMNTGELFF. The CDR3 DNA reads as TGTGCCAGCAGTCCGGACATGAACACCGGGGAGCTGTTTTTT.

The V gene is TRBV9, the J gene TRBJ2-2, with 7 bases identical to TRBD1. Germline CDR1 is SGDLS and CDR2 is YYNGEE. J gave up 1 base and V 1 base, and 13 bases lay outside the gene matches. This CDR3 region has 19 residues. The CDR3 sequence: CASSVRQGDLMMNTGELFF. In DNA form, the CDR3 reads TGTGCCAGCAGCGTACGACAGGGTGACCTTATGATGAACACCGGGGAGCTGTTTTTT.

V gene TRBV30 combines with J gene TRBJ1-1, with D possibly TRBD1 on 6 matching bases. The CDR3 runs 15 residues. Germline CDR1 is GTSNPN and CDR2 is SVGIG (reference sequence). Trimming took 4 bases from V and 1 from J, leaving 16 bases between them. The CDR3 DNA is TGTGCCTGGATCGACCGACAGGTAGGGAACACTGAAGCTTTCTTT. Amino acid sequence: CAWIDRQVGNTEAFF.

The chain has TRBV7-8 and TRBJ1-6, with a weak D call TRBD1 (6 bases). Germline V gene sequence: CDR1 SGHVS, CDR2 FQNEAQ. Trimming took 5 bases from V and 7 from J, leaving 15 bases between them. CDR3 size: 15 residues. CDR3 DNA sequence: TGTGCCAGCAGCACGATAACAGGGAACAATTCACCCCTCCACTTT. This gives the protein CASSTITGNNSPLHF.

The V and J genes are TRBV6-2 or TRBV6-3 and TRBJ2-7, with TRBD2 matching 14 bases. The ends lost 4 bases at V and 0 bases at J; junction bases unmatched: 2. The germline V gene encodes CDR1 MNHEY and CDR2 SVGEGT. This CDR3 contains 16 residues. CDR3 in amino acids: CASSSGTSGSSYEQYF. Here the CDR3 DNA reads TGTGCCAGCAGTTCCGGGACTAGCGGGAGCTCCTACGAGCAGTACTTC.

J is TRBJ2-1 and V is TRBV7-2; D gene uncertain. Germline CDR1 reads SGHTA; CDR2 reads FQGNSA. Trimming stripped 1 base from V and 7 bases from J, with 14 bases between. The CDR3 loop spans 15 amino acids. As DNA, the CDR3 is TGTGCCAGCAGCTTAGGAGAGGCAAGTGGGAATGAGCAGTTCTTC. It codes for CASSLGEASGNEQFF.

The chain uses TRBV5-5 and TRBJ1-4; 8 nucleotides line up with TRBD1. CDR1 is SGHKS and CDR2 is YYEKEE in the germline V gene (reference sequence). The ends lost 4 bases at V and 1 base at J; junction bases unmatched: 6. This CDR3 spans 16 amino acids. The CDR3 loop reads CASSPGQGGTNEKLFF. The CDR3 DNA reads TGTGCCAGCAGCCCAGGACAGGGCGGAACTAATGAAAAACTGTTTTTT.

This clone came up once. This chain connects TRBV6-2 or TRBV6-3 to TRBJ2-7; 9 nucleotides line up with TRBD2. This CDR3 comprises 13 residues. Looked up from germline, CDR1 is MNHEY and CDR2 is SVGEGT. Losses at the gene ends were 4 bases for V and 4 bases for J; bases not matched to a gene: 2. The CDR3 reads CASSSSGIYEQYF. The CDR3 region has the DNA TGTGCCAGCAGTTCTAGCGGGATATACGAGCAGTACTTC.

The chain has TRBV7-6 and TRBJ2-3, with 12 nucleotides matching TRBD2. The germline V gene encodes CDR1 SGHVS and CDR2 FNYEAQ. The V gene end was trimmed by 1 base and the J gene end by 0 bases; junction bases not matched to a gene: 8. The CDR3 has 19 amino acids. CDR3 coding DNA: TGTGCCAGCAGCTTAGTAGTTTGGACTAGCGGGACTAGCACAGATACGCAGTATTTT. Protein: CASSLVVWTSGTSTDTQYF.

The chain links TRBV5-4 to TRBJ2-1; no reliable D call. The CDR3 runs 14 residues. The germline V gene has CDR1 SGHNT and CDR2 YYREEE (reference sequence). Trimming left V 1 base short and J 2 bases short, with 7 bases between. The CDR3 region is CASSLPLAYNEQFF. The CDR3, as DNA: TGTGCCAGCAGCTTGCCCCTAGCCTACAATGAGCAGTTCTTC.

The CDR3 here is CASSLDPSYNEQFF. CDR3 in DNA: TGTGCCAGCAGCCTAGACCCCTCCTACAATGAGCAGTTCTTC. The genes are TRBV27 and TRBJ2-1; no clear D. The CDR3 loop spans 14 amino acids. CDR1 MNHEY and CDR2 SMNVEV come from the germline V gene (reference sequence). V gave up 6 bases and J gave up 0 bases, with 9 bases separating them.

V is TRBV28 and J is TRBJ2-2, with D possibly TRBD2 on 6 matching bases. This CDR3 spans 13 amino acids. Germline CDR1 reads MDHEN; CDR2 reads SYDVKM. V was trimmed by 6 bases and J by 4 bases, leaving 9 bases between them. CDR3 bases: TGTGCCAGCAGCGGGGACTTCACCGGGGAGCTGTTTTTT. It is translated as CASSGDFTGELFF. Filled out from reference TRBV28 and TRBJ2-2, the complete variable domain reads DVKVTQSSRYLVKRTGEKVFLECVQDMDHENMFWYRQDPGLGLRLIYFSYDVKMKEKGDIPEGYSVSREKKERFSLILESASTNQTSMYLCASSGDFTGELFFGEGSRLTVL.

V is TRBV7-2 and J is TRBJ1-4, with no clear D. Trimming took 4 bases from V and 3 from J, leaving 9 bases between them. This CDR3 has 14 residues. Germline CDR1 is SGHTA and CDR2 is FQGNSA. CDR3: CASSSRYPNEKLFF. CDR3 nucleotide sequence: TGTGCCAGCAGCTCCAGGTACCCTAATGAAAAACTGTTTTTT.

This clone has only one observation. The rearrangement links TRBV27 to TRBJ2-7, with D perhaps TRBD2 (6 bases). The ends were cut back, 3 bases at V and 0 bases at J, with 9 bases in the middle. Germline V CDR1 and CDR2: MNHEY, SMNVEV (reference sequence). The CDR3 is made up of 14 amino acids. The CDR3 DNA sequence: TGTGCCAGCAGTTTTAAGCGGGCCTCCTACGAGCAGTACTTC. It translates to CASSFKRASYEQYF.

This chain uses TRBV2 with TRBJ1-6; D is possibly TRBD1 (6 bases). The V end lost 6 bases, the J end lost 5 bases, and 8 bases lay between the germline ends. The germline V gene has CDR1 SNHLY and CDR2 FYNNEI. This CDR3 spans 13 amino acids. In DNA, the CDR3 is TGTGCCAGCAGAGGACAGAATAATTCACCCCTCCACTTT. Its translation is CASRGQNNSPLHF. The variable domain in full, with the rest retrieved from reference TRBV2 and TRBJ1-6, is EPEVTQTPSHQVTQMGQEVILRCVPISNHLYFYWYRQILGQKVEFLVSFYNNEISEKSEIFDDQFSVERPDGSNFTLKIRSTKLEDSAMYFCASRGQNNSPLHFGNGTRLTVT.

The rearrangement joins TRBV28 to TRBJ2-6, with D uncertain. The CDR3 has 13 residues. From germline, CDR1 is MDHEN and CDR2 SYDVKM. Deletions cut 4 bases from V and 3 bases from J, with 4 bases between. The CDR3 region is CASSWLGANVLTF. The CDR3, as DNA: TGTGCCAGCAGTTGGCTTGGGGCCAACGTCCTGACTTTC.

The V and J genes are TRBV5-5 and TRBJ1-3, with TRBD1 matching 9 bases. There are 17 residues in the CDR3. Germline V gene sequence: CDR1 SGHKS, CDR2 YYEKEE (reference sequence). Losses at the gene ends were 3 bases for V and 0 bases for J; bases not matched to a gene: 7. CDR3 coding DNA: TGTGCCAGCAGCTGGACAGGGGCTATCAACTCTGGAAACACCATATATTTT. Residues: CASSWTGAINSGNTIYF.

The chain recombines TRBV5-8 with TRBJ2-3; unclear D gene. CDR1 is SGHTS, CDR2 YDEGEE, per germline. V was clipped by 0 bases and J by 2 bases, with 7 bases between them. The CDR3 totals 14 residues. CDR3 in DNA: TGTGCCAGCAGCTTGGGCGGAGACACAGATACGCAGTATTTT. Its protein is CASSLGGDTDTQYF.

The V and J genes are TRBV19 and TRBJ1-4; 7 bases match TRBD1. In germline, CDR1 is LNHDA, CDR2 SQIVND (reference sequence). This CDR3 is 15 amino acids long. The trim removed 5 bases at V and 0 bases at J, leaving 3 bases unmatched. The CDR3 bases are TGTGCCAGTAGTTCGGGACAGTCAACTAATGAAAAACTGTTTTTT. It is translated as CASSSGQSTNEKLFF.

The gene calls are TRBV7-2 and TRBJ1-2, with D perhaps matching TRBD1 (5 bases). The CDR3 contains 15 residues. Trimming left V 4 bases short and J 3 bases short, with 15 bases between. From germline, CDR1 is SGHTA and CDR2 FQGNSA. Here the CDR3 reads CASSSTGVLYYGYTF. The CDR3 DNA reads TGTGCCAGCAGCTCTACGGGGGTACTGTACTATGGCTACACCTTC.

This clone was seen only once. This chain joins TRBV28 and TRBJ2-2; TRBD2 aligns across 8 bases. Germline trimming cut 10 bases from V and 3 bases from J; bases unmatched to any gene: 7. CDR1 and CDR2 from the germline V gene are MDHEN and SYDVKM. This CDR3 is built from 14 residues. In nucleotides, the CDR3 is TGTGCCACCAACGACGGGAGGGACACCGGGGAGCTGTTTTTT. It is translated as CATNDGRDTGELFF. The whole variable domain, remainder taken from reference TRBV28 and TRBJ2-2, is DVKVTQSSRYLVKRTGEKVFLECVQDMDHENMFWYRQDPGLGLRLIYFSYDVKMKEKGDIPEGYSVSREKKERFSLILESASTNQTSMYLCATNDGRDTGELFFGEGSRLTVL.

The gene calls are TRBV19 and TRBJ1-3; 7 bases are a match to TRBD1. Germline lookup yields CDR1 LNHDA and CDR2 SQIVND (reference sequence). CDR3 size: 16 residues. V shed 6 bases, J shed 0 bases, and the junction held 8 bases outside the gene matches. CDR3 nucleotides: TGTGCCAGTAGCGGACAGGCCCTAATCTCTGGAAACACCATATATTTT. Translation gives CASSGQALISGNTIYF.